One sample yielded the 18 T cell receptor beta chains listed below, sequenced in a study. TCRdb reprocessed the 5' RACE reads with MiXCR, giving one entry per CDR3 protein. The sample has tens of thousands of distinct CDR3 sequences, about 28% seen once; the top ten hold about 2%. The sequencing input was naive CD4+ T cells sorted from blood. Subset defined: naive CD4+ T cells, CD4+CD45RA+CD25-. The receptors derive from a female donor with breast cancer.

Comments on this clonotype: A single base separates this from a much larger clone, so it may be a read error. The rearrangement links TRBV7-7 to TRBJ2-1; D is possibly TRBD1 (5 bases). Germline CDR1 reads SSHAT; CDR2 reads FNYEAQ (reference sequence). The CDR3 is made up of 13 amino acids. The CDR3 DNA reads as TGTGCTAGCAGCTTAGGGGTGCCCAATGCGCAGTTCTTC. Its protein product is CASSLGVPNAQFF. Using reference TRBV7-7 and TRBJ2-1 for the parts outside the CDR3, the full variable domain is GAGVSQSPRYKVTKRGQDVTLRCDPISSHATLYWYQQALGQGPEFLTYFNYEAQPDKSGLPSDRFSAERPEGSISTLTIQRTEQRDSAMYRCASSLGVPNAQFFGPGTRLTVL.

About this clonotype itself: A junction end diverges from the germline sequence, so it may reflect a read error. The chain employs TRBV5-1 and TRBJ2-3, with 10 bases lining up with TRBD1. The CDR3 loop spans 16 amino acids. The germline V gene encodes CDR1 SGHRS and CDR2 YFSETQ. CDR3 in DNA: TGCGCCAGCAGCTTTGGGACAGGGGTTTTCACAGATACGCGGTATTTT. Protein: CASSFGTGVFTDTRYF. Full variable domain (rest looked up from reference TRBV5-1 and TRBJ2-3): KAGVTQTPRYLIKTRGQQVTLSCSPISGHRSVSWYQQTPGQGLQFLFEYFSETQRNKGNFPGRFSGRQFSNSRSEMNVSTLELGDSALYLCASSFGTGVFTDTRYFGPGTRLTVL.

The table lists this clonotype with many counts. The chain employs TRBV4-1 and TRBJ1-4; D unresolved. Trimming left V 4 bases short and J 8 bases short, with 11 bases between. The CDR3 is made up of 13 amino acids. The germline V gene has CDR1 MGHRA and CDR2 YSYEKL. The chain's CDR3 is CASSLTGGEKLFF. CDR3 in DNA: TGCGCCAGCAGCCTAACGGGCGGGGAAAAACTGTTTTTT.

Turning to this clonotype: The junction differs from germline at one of its ends, possibly a read error. The V gene is TRBV6-6, the J gene TRBJ2-7, with 8 bases aligning to TRBD2. Looked up from germline, CDR1 is MNHNY and CDR2 is SVGAGI (reference sequence). This CDR3 has 14 amino acids. The CDR3 DNA reads TGTGTCAGCAGTTTGCTCTCGGGGGGGAACGAGCAGTACTTC. Residues: CVSSLLSGGNEQYF.

Concerning this clonotype: In this CDR3 the conserved last residue, phenylalanine or tryptophan, is missing, so a read error is likely. This chain uses TRBV7-2 with TRBJ1-5; no clear D. The CDR3 sequence is 12 residues long. Germline CDR1 SGHTA, CDR2 FQGNSA. Trimming shortened V by 2 bases and J by 4 bases, and 3 bases separated the two germline ends. CDR3 DNA: TGTGCCAGCAGCTTATGGAATCAGCCCCAGCATCTT. Amino acids: CASSLWNQPQHL.

V usage is TRBV20-1 and J usage is TRBJ2-2; 10 nucleotides line up with TRBD2. The junction had 6 bases not matched to a gene; V was cut back by 5 bases and J by 0 bases. The CDR3 contains 16 residues. Germline V lookup: CDR1 DFQATT, CDR2 SNEGSKA (reference sequence). In DNA, the CDR3 is TGCAGTGCTCAATCCGGGACTAGCGCGAACACCGGGGAGCTGTTTTTT. It encodes CSAQSGTSANTGELFF.

This clonotype was found a few times. This chain joins TRBV5-4 and TRBJ1-1; no firm D call. In germline, CDR1 is SGHNT, CDR2 YYREEE (reference sequence). This CDR3 region has 14 residues. V lost 2 bases and J 1 base, leaving 9 bases between the germline ends. The CDR3 region is CASSLTDGNTEAFF. DNA of the CDR3: TGTGCCAGCAGCTTAACGGACGGGAACACTGAAGCTTTCTTT.

This clonotype was detected only a few times. The chain carries TRBV10-2 and TRBJ1-2, with 7 bases identical to TRBD1. J lost 6 bases, V lost 6 bases, and 4 bases had no gene match. The CDR3 runs to 12 residues. Germline V CDR1 and CDR2: WSHSY, SAAADI. The CDR3 DNA reads as TGCGCCAGCAGGAGGGACAGCCATGGCTACACCTTC. Its translation is CASRRDSHGYTF.

This sequence joins TRBV5-1 and TRBJ1-3; 10 positions match TRBD1. V gave up 5 bases and J gave up 4 bases; unmatched junction bases: 15. The CDR3 is made up of 18 amino acids. Germline CDR1 is SGHRS and CDR2 is YFSETQ. The CDR3 is CASRLAPPGQGSGNTIYF. The CDR3 DNA sequence: TGCGCCAGCAGACTCGCCCCGCCGGGACAGGGGTCAGGAAACACCATATATTTT.

The chain carries TRBV10-3 and TRBJ1-6, with D unresolved. Looked up from germline, CDR1 is ENHRY and CDR2 is SYGVKD. The CDR3 consists of 15 residues. Trimming took off 11 bases at V and 9 bases at J, with 23 bases between the two ends. CDR3 bases: TGTGCCGGCAGTGAGTCGAGGGTCGGGAGTTCACCCCTCCACTTT. Its translation: CAGSESRVGSSPLHF.

This rearrangement joins TRBV7-9 to TRBJ1-1; 7 bases are shared with TRBD1. After removal of 5 bases from V and 0 bases from J, the junction contained 3 bases not matched to a gene. The length of the CDR3 is 14 residues. CDR1 SEHNR and CDR2 FQNEAQ come from the germline V gene (reference sequence). The CDR3 loop reads CASSTGQLNTEAFF. Here the CDR3 DNA reads TGTGCCAGCAGCACGGGACAGTTGAACACTGAAGCTTTCTTT.

This clonotype was detected many times. This chain links TRBV5-6 with TRBJ2-5, with 11 bases that match TRBD2. Trimming cost V 4 bases and J 5 bases; bases outside gene matches: 7. The length of the CDR3 is 15 residues. CDR1 is SGHDT and CDR2 is YYEEEE in the germline V gene. The CDR3 bases are TGTGCCAGCAGCACTCTAGCGGGAGGCCGGGAGACCCAGTACTTC. Its translation: CASSTLAGGRETQYF.

This clonotype has just a few counts. One end of the junction varies from germline; a read error may be responsible. The V call is TRBV7-3, the J call TRBJ2-1; D possibly corresponds to TRBD1 (5 bases). This CDR3 contains 13 residues. The germline CDR1 and CDR2 sequences are SGHTA and FQGTGA. As DNA, the CDR3 is TGTGGCAGCAGCTTAACGGACCGAGCAGGGCGGTTCTTC. Encoded protein: CGSSLTDRAGRFF.

The chain links TRBV6-1 to TRBJ2-1; 10 bases line up with TRBD2. V lost 2 bases and J lost 1; bases outside the gene matches: 8. There are 18 residues in the CDR3. The germline V gene has CDR1 MNHNS and CDR2 SASEGT. The chain's CDR3 is CASSERSGRARSYNEQFF. The DNA of the CDR3 is TGTGCCAGCAGTGAAAGAAGCGGGAGGGCCCGTTCCTACAATGAGCAGTTCTTC.

This clonotype was counted ten times or more. The V gene is TRBV4-3, the J gene TRBJ2-3, with 10 bases identical to TRBD2. CDR3 length: 16 residues. V lost 1 base to trimming and J lost 5 bases; unmatched junction nucleotides: 6. CDR1 LGHNA and CDR2 YSLEER come from the germline V gene. DNA of the CDR3: TGCGCCAGCAGCCAAGCTCCCGCTAGCGGGAGAGATACGCAGTATTTT. Protein: CASSQAPASGRDTQYF.

This clonotype was detected only a few times. One junction end does not reproduce the germline sequence, and a read error may be involved. This chain joins TRBV4-1 and TRBJ2-1; D not certain. The CDR3 spans 14 residues. Germline CDR1 and CDR2: MGHRA and YSYEKL. Here the CDR3 reads CAGSRSDGYNEQFF. CDR3 in DNA: TGCGCCGGCAGCCGTTCGGACGGATACAATGAGCAGTTCTTC.

This rearrangement joins TRBV28 to TRBJ2-7; TRBD1 is a possible D gene (6 bases). Looked up from germline, CDR1 is MDHEN and CDR2 is SYDVKM. CDR3 length: 13 amino acids. Trimming stripped 5 bases from V and 4 bases from J, with 12 bases between. Here the CDR3 reads CASSAPDRYEQYF. The CDR3 nucleotides are TGTGCCAGCAGTGCCCCGGACAGATACGAGCAGTACTTC.

V gene TRBV12-5 combines with J gene TRBJ2-3; D perhaps matches TRBD2 (7 bases). Germline-derived CDR1 and CDR2 are LGHNT and FRNRAP. The germline V and J ends were trimmed by 8 bases and 2 bases, with 20 bases remaining between them. CDR3 length: 16 residues. In DNA form, the CDR3 reads TGTGCTAGTAGCGTCTCGAGGGGGGGGGCCACAGATACGCAGTATTTT. Protein sequence: CASSVSRGGATDTQYF.